Listed below are T cell receptor beta chains from one sample, sequenced in a study of early T cells in non-severe SARS-CoV-2 infection. Via MiXCR, TCRdb re-called the 5' RACE reads, giving one row per CDR3 protein. The table includes some 39,000 distinct CDR3 sequences, 4% to 4.5% detected once. Sequencing input: whole blood. The source of these receptors is an adult who was a healthcare worker with PCR-confirmed SARS-CoV-2 infection or an uninfected control (not recorded which). CDR3s include the opening cysteine and the closing phenylalanine or tryptophan. The D gene is left open where the match is weak. Expanded clones get a size class; other rows say once, few or many, or leave the size out.

clone_size d_call j_call v_call cdr3_nt cdr3_aa
many - TRBJ2-1 TRBV4-1 TGCGCCAGCAGCCAAAAACAGTACAATGAGCAGTTCTTC CASSQKQYNEQFF
few - TRBJ1-4 TRBV6-5 TGTGCCAGCAGTCCCAGGGGCGGTGATGAAAAACTGTTTTTT CASSPRGGDEKLFF
many - TRBJ2-6 TRBV6-1 TGTGCCAGCAATCCCTCTGGGGCCAACGTCCTGACTTTC CASNPSGANVLTF
many - TRBJ2-5 TRBV6-1 TGTGCCAGCAGTGAAGCAGGAGCCGAGACCCAGTACTTC CASSEAGAETQYF
many TRBD1 TRBJ2-7 TRBV10-3 TGTGCCATCAGTGAGTCTATGGACAGGGCGAAGCAGTACTTC CAISESMDRAKQYF
few TRBD1 TRBJ2-3 TRBV5-1 TGCGCCAGCAGCTCCGGACAGGGGGCGGATACGCAGTATTTT CASSSGQGADTQYF
many - TRBJ1-6 TRBV27 TGTGCCAGCAGTTTAACAGACCCGGCTTCACCCCTCCACTTT CASSLTDPASPLHF
many TRBD1 TRBJ1-1 TRBV6-2/TRBV6-3 TGTGCCAGCAGTTACTCGACGAACCAGGGGGACACTGAAGCTTTCTTT CASSYSTNQGDTEAFF
many TRBD1 TRBJ2-2 TRBV4-1 TGCGCCAGCAGCCCCAACAGGGGTGAGAACACCGGGGAGCTGTTTTTT CASSPNRGENTGELFF
few - TRBJ1-2 TRBV12-5 TGTGCTAGTGGAGCGACGGACAACATTAACTATGGCTACACCTTC CASGATDNINYGYTF
few - TRBJ2-7 TRBV7-9 TGTGCCAGCAGCAAAGGGACGGAGGGATGGGCATCCTACGAGCAGTACTTC CASSKGTEGWASYEQYF
many - TRBJ1-2 TRBV14 TGTGCCAGCAGCCAAGATCCCTATGGCTACACCTTC CASSQDPYGYTF
many - TRBJ1-2 TRBV3-1 TGTGCCAGCAGTCCCCTTCTCGGAGGCAGGGAGTATGGCTACACCTTC CASSPLLGGREYGYTF
many - TRBJ2-3 TRBV5-4 TGTGCCAGCAGCTTTTCTGGAGACCATACGCAGTATTTT CASSFSGDHTQYF
few - TRBJ2-1 TRBV4-1 - CASSQVGRGTEFF
- - TRBJ2-7 TRBV5-5 TGTGCCAGCAGCTTGCTCGGAAGCTCCTACGAGCAGTACTTC CASSLLGSSYEQYF
many - TRBJ2-1 TRBV10-3 TGTGCCATCAGTGAACGGGATTCCGGTAATGAGCAGTTCTTC CAISERDSGNEQFF
many TRBD1 TRBJ2-2 TRBV7-6 TGTGCCAGCAGCCCAGGAACAGGGGGCTGGGCCGGGGAGCTGTTTTTT CASSPGTGGWAGELFF
many - TRBJ1-5 TRBV12-5 TGTGCTAGTGGTTCCTCGGGCCAGCCCCAGCATTTT CASGSSGQPQHF
many - TRBJ1-4 TRBV12-3/TRBV12-4 TGTGCCAGCACCTACAGTAATGAAAAACTGTTTTTT CASTYSNEKLFF
few - TRBJ2-1 TRBV7-9 TGTGCCAGCAGCTCCCCGGGGTCCTACAATGAGCAGTTCTTC CASSSPGSYNEQFF
- TRBD1 TRBJ1-1 TRBV29-1 TGCAGCGTTGTTGACAGGGGCACTGAAGCTTTCTTT CSVVDRGTEAFF
many - TRBJ2-1 TRBV11-2 TGTGCCAGCAGCATCCTAAGCGGATCCTACAATGAGCAGTTCTTC CASSILSGSYNEQFF
many - TRBJ1-1 TRBV6-5 TGTGCCAGCAGTAAAGACAGCGACACTGAAGCTTTCTTT CASSKDSDTEAFF
many - TRBJ1-1 TRBV20-1 TGCAGTTACCGGGCAGGGATACAGGCTTTCTTT CSYRAGIQAFF
many TRBD1 TRBJ2-1 TRBV18 TGTGCCAGCTCACCGGGACAGGGGGACCTAAATGAGCAGTTCTTC CASSPGQGDLNEQFF